This section outlines one T cell receptor (beta chain) sequence together with its context. The sample holds many counts of this clonotype. The antigen it recognizes is unknown. The sample holds no much larger clone one base away, and base qualities are not on file. These data originate in a study of glioma-infiltrating T cells (dated by TCRdb to 2016 to 2017). Some background on the complete study: The study sequenced TCR alpha- and beta-chain repertoires from glioma tissue, from non-neoplastic brain tissue and from matched peripheral blood mononuclear cells. To measure how far tissue and blood T-cell populations diverged, each tissue-infiltrating repertoire was compared against the peripheral blood repertoire of the same patient. The paired cohort comprised three low-grade glioma patients, roughly 8 primary glioblastoma patients and three non-glioma patients contributing non-neoplastic brain tissue. On the study overall, not on this receptor specifically: Very few CDR3 sequences were found to be shared between tissue and blood, and this scarcity was attributed to high CDR3 diversity and limited sampling. In non-neoplastic patients, VJ-independent divergence between tissue and blood fell below expectation, whereas in all gliomas, and especially in low-grade gliomas, the divergence rose above expectation. The group comparisons were based on small numbers of patients: three non-neoplastic, three low-grade glioma and eight glioblastoma patients.

Trimming removed 4 bases from V and 6 bases from J, leaving 15 bases between the germline ends. Via the germline V gene (reference sequence), CDR1 is DFQATT and CDR2 SNEGSKA. From cysteine to phenylalanine, the CDR3 is 14 amino acids long. Only the CDR3 part of the read is kept: 42 bases, read in frame from the first base. TCR alpha and beta CDR3 regions were amplified with the iRepertoire nested amplicon-rescue multiplex PCR (arm-PCR) platform from RNA. One-step reverse transcription and amplification used roughly 100-400 ng of tissue mRNA or PBMC total RNA as input. Following bead purification, Illumina adapters were added by a secondary multiplex PCR, and libraries between 200 and 400 bp were gel-purified. Internal 6-nucleotide barcodes were carried by the libraries and were used for demultiplexing. Libraries were sequenced on an Illumina MiSeq with 2x220 or 2x250 nucleotide paired-end reads. The original pipeline was this. FLASH 1.2.11 was used to merge paired reads, and BWA-MEM then aligned the reads to the GRCh37 human genome before TRA and TRB reads were extracted. V and J assignment used an IMGT-derived reference of cassette sequences and CDR3 motifs that included pseudogenes. Reads were translated in three frames, and productive CDR3s were defined by a C…FGXG motif without stop codons. Clonotypes were defined as unique combinations of V-J cassette pair and CDR3 amino acid sequence. Reads were filtered by Hamming distance, with the threshold set by the sequence error rate of each sample in mapped regions. TCRdb reprocessed the public reads (quality trimming at Q25 with fastp, clone calling with MiXCR) and kept in-frame beta chains. One record per CDR3 amino acid sequence lists the most common genes and DNA. What appears here as the V and J calls and clone size reflects TCRdb's work, not the paper's. Counted in this sample were 3,000 to 4,000 distinct CDR3 sequences; roughly 17% of them appeared once. Jointly, the top ten make up about half of the sample.

This clonotype was obtained from a human donor with low-grade glioma or glioblastoma, undergoing nonglioma brain surgery, or in good health (not recorded which). The specimen sequenced was glioma tissue, nonneoplastic brain tissue, or PBMCs (not recorded which). The V gene is TRBV20-1 and the J gene is TRBJ2-2; perhaps TRBD1 is the D gene, with 6 bases matching. The CDR3: CSATPGQRAGELFF. The bases are TGCAGTGCTACCCCGGGACAAAGAGCCGGGGAGCTGTTTTTT.